This T cell receptor (beta chain) was identified during a study of T-cell reconstitution after alpha-beta-depleted transplantation in children. This clonotype was observed a few times. The TCRbeta library incorporated unique molecular identifiers. TCRdb analysed the PCR reads with MiXCR anew, one entry per CDR3 protein. The table has about 460,000 distinct CDR3 sequences, roughly 11% seen once. Material: PBMCs, mostly from graft donor cells, obtained 180 days after TCRalphabeta/CD19-depleted stem cell transplant. This receptor was obtained from a female patient younger than 10 who had a stem cell transplant for aplastic anemia, so the T cells may come from the graft donor.

The CDR3 spells CASSPLAGMIETQYF. CDR3 bases: TGTGCCAGCAGCCCATTGGCAGGGATGATAGAGACCCAGTACTTC. V is TRBV7-9 and J is TRBJ2-5, with D perhaps TRBD1 (5 bases). CDR1 is SEHNR, CDR2 FQNEAQ, per germline (reference sequence). The germline V and J ends were trimmed by 5 bases and 4 bases, with 17 bases remaining between them. This CDR3 spans 15 amino acids. The whole variable domain, filled in from reference TRBV7-9 and TRBJ2-5, reads DTGVSQNPRHKITKRGQNVTFRCDPISEHNRLYWYRQTLGQGPEFLTYFQNEAQLEKSRLLSDRFSAERPKGSFSTLEIQRTEQGDSAMYLCASSPLAGMIETQYFGPGTRLLVL.